Below, 20 T cell receptor beta chains from the same sample are listed, as sequenced in a study of blood T cell repertoires in COVID-19. Assay: immunoSEQ multiplex PCR; the TCRdb copy retains only in-frame clones and omits some. The sample lists fewer than 85,000 clones; about 85% were seen once. The specimen sequenced was peripheral blood. All receptors come from a human donor in a cohort sampled during active COVID-19.

The chain joins TRBV15 to TRBJ1-2, with D perhaps matching TRBD1 (5 bases). Trimming took off 1 base at V and 3 bases at J, with 12 bases between the two ends. CDR3 length: 15 amino acids. Germline V gives CDR1 LNHNV, CDR2 YYDKDF (reference sequence). The CDR3 loop is CATSRVGGGDYGYTF. CDR3 in DNA: TGTGCCACCAGCAGAGTTGGGGGAGGGGACTATGGCTACACCTTC.

V is TRBV7-2 and J is TRBJ2-7; 7 bases line up with TRBD1. The CDR3 spans 15 residues. The ends lost 5 bases at V and 4 bases at J; junction bases unmatched: 11. From germline, CDR1 is SGHTA and CDR2 FQGNSA. The CDR3 sequence: CASSMGVGGGYEQYF. The CDR3 bases are TGTGCCAGCAGCATGGGGGTAGGGGGCGGGTACGAGCAGTACTTC.

The chain couples TRBV9 to TRBJ1-1; D is uncertain. The CDR3 extends over 13 amino acids. Per germline, CDR1 SGDLS and CDR2 YYNGEE. V dropped 4 bases and J dropped 1 base, with 8 bases sitting between them. CDR3 amino acids: CASSQPRNTEAFF. The CDR3 region has the DNA TGTGCCAGCAGCCAACCCAGGAACACTGAAGCTTTCTTT.

V is TRBV3-1 (or the pseudogene TRBV3-2) and J is TRBJ1-1; TRBD1 agrees at 7 bases. The germline V gene encodes CDR1 LGHDT and CDR2 YNNKEL (reference sequence). The V gene end was trimmed by 5 bases and the J gene end by 9 bases; junction bases not matched to a gene: 9. CDR3 length: 13 amino acids. For the CDR3, the DNA is TGTGCCAGCAGCAGAGGGGGCAGGGGAAAAGCTTTCTTT. As protein: CASSRGGRGKAFF.

The chain recombines TRBV24-1 with TRBJ2-5; 14 bases line up with TRBD2. CDR3 length equals 17 residues. Germline lookup yields CDR1 KGHDR and CDR2 SFDVKD. Trimming cost V 4 bases and J 2 bases; bases outside gene matches: 5. The CDR3 protein is CATSDPGTSGGQETQYF. CDR3 DNA: TGTGCCACCAGTGACCCAGGGACTAGCGGGGGACAAGAGACCCAGTACTTC.

This chain connects TRBV12-3 or TRBV12-4 to TRBJ1-1, with 8 nucleotides matching TRBD1. The CDR3 covers 13 residues. Losses at the gene ends were 6 bases for V and 4 bases for J; bases not matched to a gene: 4. Written as DNA, the CDR3 is TGTGCCAGCAGCACAGGGGGGGTCACTGAAGCTTTCTTT. Translating gives CASSTGGVTEAFF.

This CDR3 is CASSLWQGSEKLFF. CDR3 DNA sequence: TGTGCCAGCAGCTTATGGCAGGGCTCTGAAAAACTGTTTTTT. The chain uses TRBV11-2 and TRBJ1-4; D possibly corresponds to TRBD1 (5 bases). Per the germline V gene, CDR1 is SGHAT and CDR2 is FQNNGV. Trimming removed 2 bases at V and 7 bases at J, with 11 bases between. The CDR3 has 14 residues.

This chain links TRBV18 with TRBJ1-3; possibly TRBD1 for D (5 bases). The germline CDR1 and CDR2 sequences are KGHSH and LQKENI. This CDR3 region has 16 residues. The V end was cut by 4 bases, the J end by 3 bases, with 16 bases between. The CDR3 nucleotides are TGTGCCAGCTCACTACGGGCCAGGGATTTTGGAAACACCATATATTTT. This encodes CASSLRARDFGNTIYF.

This clone was detected once. In nucleotides, the CDR3 is TGCAGCACGGACAGAGCTAACTATGGCTACACCTTC. As protein: CSTDRANYGYTF. The chain couples TRBV29-1 to TRBJ1-2, with a weak D call TRBD1 (6 bases). CDR1 is SQVTM and CDR2 is ANQGSEA in the germline V gene. V gave up 8 bases and J gave up 0 bases, with 10 bases separating them. This CDR3 comprises 12 residues.

This chain connects TRBV5-1 to TRBJ2-1; 9 bases are shared with TRBD2. The CDR3 contains 16 residues. The J segment lost 8 bases and the V segment lost 7 bases, leaving 16 bases of the junction unmatched. Per the germline V gene, CDR1 is SGHRS and CDR2 is YFSETQ. The CDR3 DNA is TGCGCCAGCCGAGGGCTAGCGGGAATGAGGAACGATGAGCAGTTCTTC. It encodes CASRGLAGMRNDEQFF.

The V gene is TRBV7-3, the J gene TRBJ1-2, with D maybe TRBD1 (5 bases). Germline V gives CDR1 SGHTA, CDR2 FQGTGA. This CDR3 spans 14 amino acids. Between the trimmed V and J ends, which lost 1 base and 6 bases, there was a span of 12 bases. In DNA, the CDR3 is TGTGCCAGCAGCTTAAGGGGGGAGGTGGATGGCTACACCTTC. Encoded protein: CASSLRGEVDGYTF.

The chain combines TRBV3-1 (or the pseudogene TRBV3-2) with TRBJ2-1; TRBD2 matches 11 bases. The germline V gene encodes CDR1 LGHDT and CDR2 YNNKEL (reference sequence). There are 14 residues in the CDR3. Trimming cost V 3 bases and J 8 bases; bases outside gene matches: 3. CDR3 sequence: CASSHHSGRDEQFF. CDR3 nucleotides: TGTGCCAGCAGCCATCATAGCGGGAGGGATGAGCAGTTCTTC.

The chain uses TRBV14 and TRBJ2-5; D might be TRBD1 (6 bases). Germline V lookup: CDR1 SGHDN, CDR2 FVKESK. V was cut by 4 bases and J by 9 bases, with 18 bases left in between. The CDR3 spans 14 residues. The DNA for the CDR3 is TGTGCCAGCAGCCCCTCCGGGACACCGAGTTCCCAGTACTTC. Encoded protein: CASSPSGTPSSQYF. Together with reference TRBV14 and TRBJ2-5, the CDR3 gives the full variable domain: EAGVTQFPSHSVIEKGQTVTLRCDPISGHDNLYWYRRVMGKEIKFLLHFVKESKQDESGMPNNRFLAERTGGTYSTLKVQPAELEDSGVYFCASSPSGTPSSQYFGPGTRLLVL.

The chain uses TRBV7-8 and TRBJ1-5; 9 bases align to TRBD1. Germline V CDR1 and CDR2: SGHVS, FQNEAQ. This CDR3 comprises 15 residues. V trimming: 4 bases; J trimming: 7 bases; junction bases outside the gene matches: 8. Written as DNA, the CDR3 is TGTGCCAGCAGCTCGGGGACAGGGAAAGGCCAGCCCCAGCATTTT. Amino acid sequence: CASSSGTGKGQPQHF.

The rearrangement uses TRBV4-1 and TRBJ1-1, with TRBD1 matching 9 bases. Trimming took 3 bases from V and 5 from J; bases not matched to a gene: 4. Germline values: CDR1 MGHRA, CDR2 YSYEKL. The CDR3 covers 14 residues. The CDR3 DNA reads TGCGCCAGCAGCCAGGGGACAGGGAGAACTGAAGCTTTCTTT. It encodes CASSQGTGRTEAFF.

The genes are TRBV30 and TRBJ2-3; 7 positions agree with TRBD1. After removal of 5 bases from V and 4 bases from J, the junction contained 3 bases not matched to a gene. Germline CDR1 is GTSNPN and CDR2 is SVGIG (reference sequence). This CDR3 comprises 12 residues. The CDR3 loop reads CAWETGSDTQYF. Here the CDR3 DNA reads TGTGCCTGGGAGACAGGGTCAGATACGCAGTATTTT.

The rearrangement uses TRBV27 and TRBJ2-1; 14 bases align to TRBD2. The J segment lost 8 bases and the V segment lost 4 bases, leaving 4 bases of the junction unmatched. This CDR3 spans 15 amino acids. The germline gives CDR1 MNHEY, CDR2 SMNVEV (reference sequence). The CDR3 sequence is CASSSGTSGGYEQFF. The CDR3 DNA sequence: TGTGCCAGCAGTTCGGGGACTAGCGGGGGCTATGAGCAGTTCTTC.

The V gene is TRBV27, the J gene TRBJ1-6; weak D call: TRBD1 (6 bases). The CDR3 is 19 amino acids. Between the trimmed V and J ends, which lost 4 bases and 5 bases, there was a span of 24 bases. Germline V CDR1 and CDR2: MNHEY, SMNVEV (reference sequence). CDR3 amino acids: CASSSRQVQTLLNNSPLHF. CDR3 coding DNA: TGTGCCAGCAGTTCCCGACAGGTTCAAACCCTACTGAATAATTCACCCCTCCACTTT.

This clone was recorded once. This rearrangement joins TRBV7-8 to TRBJ1-6; D not resolved. This CDR3 spans 16 amino acids. Deletions cut 5 bases from V and 6 bases from J, with 17 bases between. Germline CDR1 reads SGHVS; CDR2 reads FQNEAQ. The CDR3 sequence is CASSIIDGGSNSPLHF. CDR3 nucleotides: TGTGCCAGCAGCATTATTGATGGAGGGAGTAATTCACCCCTCCACTTT.

V and J are TRBV9 and TRBJ2-5, with TRBD2 matching 10 bases. J gave up 5 bases and V 3 bases, and 7 bases lay outside the gene matches. Per the germline V gene, CDR1 is SGDLS and CDR2 is YYNGEE. The CDR3 is made up of 15 amino acids. The CDR3 coding sequence is TGTGCCAGCAGCGCGAGCGGGGGGGCGGGTGAGACCCAGTACTTC. As protein: CASSASGGAGETQYF.